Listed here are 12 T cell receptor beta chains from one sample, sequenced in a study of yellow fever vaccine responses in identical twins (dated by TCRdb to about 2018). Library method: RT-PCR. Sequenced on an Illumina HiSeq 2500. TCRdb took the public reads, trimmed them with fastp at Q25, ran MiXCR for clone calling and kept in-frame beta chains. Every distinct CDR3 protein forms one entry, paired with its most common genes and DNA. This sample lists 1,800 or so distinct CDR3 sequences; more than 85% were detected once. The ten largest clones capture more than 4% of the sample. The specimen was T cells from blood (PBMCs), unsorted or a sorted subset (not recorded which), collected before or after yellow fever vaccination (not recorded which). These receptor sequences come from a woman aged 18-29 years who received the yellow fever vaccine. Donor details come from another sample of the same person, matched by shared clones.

In DNA, the CDR3 is TGTGCCAGCAGCCGACAGACCGGGGAGCTGTTTTTT. The encoded protein is CASSRQTGELFF. The chain links TRBV5-6 to TRBJ2-2; possibly TRBD1 for D (5 bases). Trimming removed 4 bases from V and 5 bases from J, with 6 bases in between. This CDR3 spans 12 amino acids. From germline, CDR1 is SGHDT and CDR2 YYEEEE.

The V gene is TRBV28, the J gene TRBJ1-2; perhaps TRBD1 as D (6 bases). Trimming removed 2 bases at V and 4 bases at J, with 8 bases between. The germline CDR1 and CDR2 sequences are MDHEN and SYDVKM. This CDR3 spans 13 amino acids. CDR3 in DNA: TGTGCCAGCAGTTTACAGGGGCGCTATGGCTACACCTTC. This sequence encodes CASSLQGRYGYTF.

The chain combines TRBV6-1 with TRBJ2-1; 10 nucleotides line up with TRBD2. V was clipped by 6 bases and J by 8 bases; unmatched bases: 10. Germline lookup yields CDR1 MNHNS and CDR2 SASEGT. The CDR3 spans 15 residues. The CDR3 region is CASSDRSGGADEQFF. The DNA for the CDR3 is TGTGCCAGCAGCGATAGGAGCGGGGGGGCCGATGAGCAGTTCTTC.

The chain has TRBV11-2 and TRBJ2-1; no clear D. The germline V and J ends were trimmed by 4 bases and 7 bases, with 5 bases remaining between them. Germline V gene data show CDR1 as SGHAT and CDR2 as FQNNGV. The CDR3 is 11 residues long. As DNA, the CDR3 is TGTGCCAGCAGCTACCGGAATGAGCAGTTCTTC. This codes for CASSYRNEQFF.

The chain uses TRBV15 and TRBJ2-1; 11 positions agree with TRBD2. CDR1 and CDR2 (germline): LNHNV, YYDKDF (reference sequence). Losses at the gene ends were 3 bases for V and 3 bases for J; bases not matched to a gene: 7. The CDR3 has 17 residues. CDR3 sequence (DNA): TGTGCCACCAGCAGGCCCACCACTAGCGGGAGCTACAATGAGCAGTTCTTC. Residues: CATSRPTTSGSYNEQFF.

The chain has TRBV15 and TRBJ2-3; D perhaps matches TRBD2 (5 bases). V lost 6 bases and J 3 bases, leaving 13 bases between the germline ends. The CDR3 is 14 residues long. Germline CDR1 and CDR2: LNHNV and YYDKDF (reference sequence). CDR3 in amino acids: CATSLGEPTDTQYF. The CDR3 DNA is TGTGCCACCAGTCTCGGGGAGCCAACAGATACGCAGTATTTT.

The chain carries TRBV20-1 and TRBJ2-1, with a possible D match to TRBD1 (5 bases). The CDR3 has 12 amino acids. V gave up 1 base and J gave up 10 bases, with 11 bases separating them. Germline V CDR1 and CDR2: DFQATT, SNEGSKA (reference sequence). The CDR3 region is CSARGGSSEQFF. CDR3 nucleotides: TGCAGTGCTAGAGGGGGCAGCTCGGAGCAGTTCTTC.

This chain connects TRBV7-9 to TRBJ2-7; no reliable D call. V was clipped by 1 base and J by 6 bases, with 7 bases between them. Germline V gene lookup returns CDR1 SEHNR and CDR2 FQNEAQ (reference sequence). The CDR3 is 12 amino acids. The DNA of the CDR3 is TGTGCCAGCAGCTTAGACTCGGTCGAGCAGTACTTC. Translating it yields CASSLDSVEQYF. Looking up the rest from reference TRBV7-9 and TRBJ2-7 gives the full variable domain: DTGVSQNPRHKITKRGQNVTFRCDPISEHNRLYWYRQTLGQGPEFLTYFQNEAQLEKSRLLSDRFSAERPKGSFSTLEIQRTEQGDSAMYLCASSLDSVEQYFGPGTRLTVT.

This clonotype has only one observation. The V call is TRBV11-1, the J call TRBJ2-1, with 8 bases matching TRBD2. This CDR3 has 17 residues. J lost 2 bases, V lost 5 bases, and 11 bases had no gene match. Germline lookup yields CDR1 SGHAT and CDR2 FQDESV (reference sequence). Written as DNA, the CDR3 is TGTGCCAGCAGCCTTTCAGGTACTAGCGGAACCTACAATGAGCAGTTCTTC. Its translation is CASSLSGTSGTYNEQFF.

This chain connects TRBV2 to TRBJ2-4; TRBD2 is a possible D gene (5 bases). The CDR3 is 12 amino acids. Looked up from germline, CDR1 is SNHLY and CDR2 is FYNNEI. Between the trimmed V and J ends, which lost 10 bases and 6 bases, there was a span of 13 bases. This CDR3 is CATPRGVNIQYF. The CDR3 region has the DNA TGTGCCACCCCCCGGGGTGTAAACATTCAGTACTTC. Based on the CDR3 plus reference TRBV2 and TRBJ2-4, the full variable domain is EPEVTQTPSHQVTQMGQEVILRCVPISNHLYFYWYRQILGQKVEFLVSFYNNEISEKSEIFDDQFSVERPDGSNFTLKIRSTKLEDSAMYFCATPRGVNIQYFGAGTRLSVL.

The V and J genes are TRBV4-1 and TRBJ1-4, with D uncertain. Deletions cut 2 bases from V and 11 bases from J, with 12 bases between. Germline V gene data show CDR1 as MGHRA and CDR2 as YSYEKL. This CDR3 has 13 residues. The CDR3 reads CASSQLPMGKLFF. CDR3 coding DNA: TGCGCCAGCAGCCAATTGCCCATGGGGAAACTGTTTTTT.

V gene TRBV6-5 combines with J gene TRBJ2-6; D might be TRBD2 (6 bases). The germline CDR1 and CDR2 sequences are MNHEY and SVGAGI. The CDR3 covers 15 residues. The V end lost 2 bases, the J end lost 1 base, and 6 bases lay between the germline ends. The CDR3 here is CASSYRGSGANVLTF. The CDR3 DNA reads TGTGCCAGCAGTTACCGGGGGTCTGGGGCCAACGTCCTGACTTTC.